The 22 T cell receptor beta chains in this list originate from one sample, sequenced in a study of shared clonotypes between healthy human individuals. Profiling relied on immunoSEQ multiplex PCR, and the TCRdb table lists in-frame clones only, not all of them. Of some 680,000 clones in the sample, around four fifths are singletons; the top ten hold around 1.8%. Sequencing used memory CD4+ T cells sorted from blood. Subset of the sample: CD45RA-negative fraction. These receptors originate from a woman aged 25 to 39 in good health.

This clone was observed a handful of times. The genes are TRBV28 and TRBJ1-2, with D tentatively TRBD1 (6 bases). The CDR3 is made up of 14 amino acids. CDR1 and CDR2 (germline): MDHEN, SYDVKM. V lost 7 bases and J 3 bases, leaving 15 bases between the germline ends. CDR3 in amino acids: CASTDPAGDYGYTF. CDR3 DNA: TGTGCCAGCACCGACCCCGCAGGGGACTATGGCTACACCTTC.

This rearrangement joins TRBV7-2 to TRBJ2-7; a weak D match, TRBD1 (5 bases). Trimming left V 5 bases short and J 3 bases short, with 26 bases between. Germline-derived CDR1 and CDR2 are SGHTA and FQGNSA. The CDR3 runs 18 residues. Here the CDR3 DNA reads TGTGCCAGCAGCCCACCTACGCTGGGGCGAAAAGACAACTACGAGCAGTACTTC. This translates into CASSPPTLGRKDNYEQYF.

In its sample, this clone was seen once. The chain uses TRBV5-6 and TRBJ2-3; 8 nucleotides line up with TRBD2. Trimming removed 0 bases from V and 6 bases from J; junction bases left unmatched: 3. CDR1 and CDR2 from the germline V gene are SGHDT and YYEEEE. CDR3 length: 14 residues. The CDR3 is CASSLVAGRDTQYF. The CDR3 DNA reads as TGTGCCAGCAGCTTGGTAGCGGGACGGGATACGCAGTATTTT. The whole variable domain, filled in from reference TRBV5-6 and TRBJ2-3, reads DAGVTQSPTHLIKTRGQQVTLRCSPKSGHDTVSWYQQALGQGPQFIFQYYEEEERQRGNFPDRFSGHQFPNYSSELNVNALLLGDSALYLCASSLVAGRDTQYFGPGTRLTVL.

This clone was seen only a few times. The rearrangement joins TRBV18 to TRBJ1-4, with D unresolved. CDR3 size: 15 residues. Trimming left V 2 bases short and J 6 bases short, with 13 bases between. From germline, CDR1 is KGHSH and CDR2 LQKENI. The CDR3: CASSPSQVEDEKLFF. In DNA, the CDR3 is TGTGCCAGCTCACCATCCCAGGTAGAGGATGAAAAACTGTTTTTT.

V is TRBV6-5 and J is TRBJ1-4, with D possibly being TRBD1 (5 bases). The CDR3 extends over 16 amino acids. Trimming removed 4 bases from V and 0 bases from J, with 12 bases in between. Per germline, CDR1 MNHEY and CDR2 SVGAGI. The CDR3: CASSFGTVATNEKLFF. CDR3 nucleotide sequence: TGTGCCAGCAGTTTTGGGACCGTTGCAACTAATGAAAAACTGTTTTTT.

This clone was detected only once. CDR3 sequence reads: CASSSRGWRDYEQYF. As DNA, the CDR3 is TGTGCCAGCAGCTCCCGGGGGTGGCGGGATTACGAGCAGTACTTC. V is TRBV5-6 and J is TRBJ2-7, with D possibly matching TRBD2 (6 bases). Per the germline V gene, CDR1 is SGHDT and CDR2 is YYEEEE. The V end was cut by 3 bases, the J end by 4 bases, with 17 bases between. This CDR3 has 15 amino acids. Full variable domain (missing parts from reference TRBV5-6 and TRBJ2-7): DAGVTQSPTHLIKTRGQQVTLRCSPKSGHDTVSWYQQALGQGPQFIFQYYEEEERQRGNFPDRFSGHQFPNYSSELNVNALLLGDSALYLCASSSRGWRDYEQYFGPGTRLTVT.

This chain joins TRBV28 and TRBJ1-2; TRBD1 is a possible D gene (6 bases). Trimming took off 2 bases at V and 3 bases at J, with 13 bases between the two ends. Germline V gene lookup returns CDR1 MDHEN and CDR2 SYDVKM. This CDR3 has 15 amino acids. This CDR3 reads CASSLRGQRYYGYTF. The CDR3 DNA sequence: TGTGCCAGCAGTTTACGTGGACAGCGTTACTATGGCTACACCTTC.

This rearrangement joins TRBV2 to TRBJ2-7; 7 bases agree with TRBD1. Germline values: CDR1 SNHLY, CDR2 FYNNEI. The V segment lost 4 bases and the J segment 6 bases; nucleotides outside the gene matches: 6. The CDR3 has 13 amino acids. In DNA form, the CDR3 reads TGTGCCAGCAGTGTAACAGGGGCCGGCGAGCAGTACTTC. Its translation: CASSVTGAGEQYF.

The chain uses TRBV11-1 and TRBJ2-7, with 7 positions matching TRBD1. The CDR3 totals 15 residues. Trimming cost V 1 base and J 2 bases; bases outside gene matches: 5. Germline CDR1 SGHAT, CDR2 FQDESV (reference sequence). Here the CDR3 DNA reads TGTGCCAGCAGCTTAGTGACAGGGTTCACCTACGAGCAGTACTTC. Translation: CASSLVTGFTYEQYF.

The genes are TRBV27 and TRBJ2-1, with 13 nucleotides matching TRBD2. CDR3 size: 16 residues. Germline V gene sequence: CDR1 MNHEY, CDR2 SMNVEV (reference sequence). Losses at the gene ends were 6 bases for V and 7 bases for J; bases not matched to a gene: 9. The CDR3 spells CASRTWTSGSLNEQFF. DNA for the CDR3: TGTGCCAGCAGAACCTGGACTAGCGGGAGCCTAAATGAGCAGTTCTTC.

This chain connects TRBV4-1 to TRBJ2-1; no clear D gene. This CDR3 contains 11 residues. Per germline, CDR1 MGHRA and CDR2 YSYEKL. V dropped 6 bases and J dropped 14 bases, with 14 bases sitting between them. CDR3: CASSRDGLEFF. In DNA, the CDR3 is TGCGCCAGCAGTCGAGACGGATTAGAGTTCTTC.

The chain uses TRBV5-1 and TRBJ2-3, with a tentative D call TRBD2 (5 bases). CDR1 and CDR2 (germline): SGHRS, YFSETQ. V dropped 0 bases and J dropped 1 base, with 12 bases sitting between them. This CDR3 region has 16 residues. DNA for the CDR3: TGCGCCAGCAGCTTGGGAGGGTCGAGCGGCACAGATACGCAGTATTTT. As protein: CASSLGGSSGTDTQYF.

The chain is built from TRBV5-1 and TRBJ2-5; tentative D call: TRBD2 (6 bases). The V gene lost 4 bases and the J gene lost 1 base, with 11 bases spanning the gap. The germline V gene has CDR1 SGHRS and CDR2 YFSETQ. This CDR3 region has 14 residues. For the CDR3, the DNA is TGCGCCAGCAGCCCTGGGACTCTCCAAGAGACCCAGTACTTC. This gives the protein CASSPGTLQETQYF.

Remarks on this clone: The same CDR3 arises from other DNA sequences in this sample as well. In DNA form, the CDR3 reads TGTGCCTGGAGTCTTAGGGGGAATCAGCCCCAGCATTTT. This gives the protein CAWSLRGNQPQHF. The chain employs TRBV30 and TRBJ1-5, with D possibly matching TRBD1 (6 bases). Trimming took off 2 bases at V and 4 bases at J, with 9 bases between the two ends. The germline V gene has CDR1 GTSNPN and CDR2 SVGIG (reference sequence). The CDR3 consists of 13 residues.

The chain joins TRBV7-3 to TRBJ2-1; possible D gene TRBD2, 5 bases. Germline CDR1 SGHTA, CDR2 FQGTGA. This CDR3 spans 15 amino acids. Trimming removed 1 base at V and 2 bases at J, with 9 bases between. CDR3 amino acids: CASSLNPAAYNEQFF. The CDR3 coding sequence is TGTGCCAGCAGCTTAAACCCAGCGGCCTACAATGAGCAGTTCTTC. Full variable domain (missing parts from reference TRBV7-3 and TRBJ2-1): GAGVSQTPSNKVTEKGKYVELRCDPISGHTALYWYRQSLGQGPEFLIYFQGTGAADDSGLPNDRFFAVRPEGSVSTLKIQRTERGDSAVYLCASSLNPAAYNEQFFGPGTRLTVL.

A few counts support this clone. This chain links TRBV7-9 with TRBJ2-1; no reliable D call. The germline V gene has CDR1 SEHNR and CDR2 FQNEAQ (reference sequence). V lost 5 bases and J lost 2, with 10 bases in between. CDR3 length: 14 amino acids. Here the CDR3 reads CASSPSLAYNEQFF. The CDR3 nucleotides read TGTGCCAGCAGCCCCAGTTTGGCCTACAATGAGCAGTTCTTC.

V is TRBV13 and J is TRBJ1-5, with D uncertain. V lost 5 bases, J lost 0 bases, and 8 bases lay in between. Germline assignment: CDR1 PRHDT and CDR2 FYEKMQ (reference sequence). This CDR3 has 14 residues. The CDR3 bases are TGTGCCAGCAGCAGCCGAAATAGCAATCAGCCCCAGCATTTT. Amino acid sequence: CASSSRNSNQPQHF. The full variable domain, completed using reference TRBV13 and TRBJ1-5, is AAGVIQSPRHLIKEKRETATLKCYPIPRHDTVYWYQQGPGQDPQFLISFYEKMQSDKGSIPDRFSAQQFSDYHSELNMSSLELGDSALYFCASSSRNSNQPQHFGDGTRLSIL.

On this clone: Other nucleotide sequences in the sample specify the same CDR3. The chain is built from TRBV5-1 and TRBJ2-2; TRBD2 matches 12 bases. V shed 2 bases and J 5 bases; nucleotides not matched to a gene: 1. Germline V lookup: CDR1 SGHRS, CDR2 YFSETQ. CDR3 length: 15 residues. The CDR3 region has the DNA TGCGCCAGCAGCTTTGGGACTAGCGGGACCGGGGAGCTGTTTTTT. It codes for CASSFGTSGTGELFF.

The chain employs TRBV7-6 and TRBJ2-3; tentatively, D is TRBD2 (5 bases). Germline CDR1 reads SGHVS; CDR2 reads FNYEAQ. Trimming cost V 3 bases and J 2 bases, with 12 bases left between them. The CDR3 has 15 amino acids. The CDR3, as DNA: TGTGCCAGCAGCTTCCAATGGGGAGACACAGATACGCAGTATTTT. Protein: CASSFQWGDTDTQYF.

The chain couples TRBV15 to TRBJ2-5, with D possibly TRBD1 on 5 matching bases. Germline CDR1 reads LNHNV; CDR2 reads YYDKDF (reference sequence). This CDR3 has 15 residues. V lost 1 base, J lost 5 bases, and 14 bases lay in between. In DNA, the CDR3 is TGTGCCACCAGCAGAGTCCCGCAGGGTGTGGAGACCCAGTACTTC. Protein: CATSRVPQGVETQYF. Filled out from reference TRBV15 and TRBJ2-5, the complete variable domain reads DAMVIQNPRYQVTQFGKPVTLSCSQTLNHNVMYWYQQKSSQAPKLLFHYYDKDFNNEADTPDNFQSRRPNTSFCFLDIRSPGLGDTAMYLCATSRVPQGVETQYFGPGTRLLVL.

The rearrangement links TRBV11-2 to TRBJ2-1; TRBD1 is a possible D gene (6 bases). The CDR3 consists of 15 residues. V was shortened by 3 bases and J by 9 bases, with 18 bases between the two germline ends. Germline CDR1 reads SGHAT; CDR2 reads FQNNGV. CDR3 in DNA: TGTGCCAGCAGCTTTTCCGTACAGGGTGATAGTGAGCAGTTCTTC. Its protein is CASSFSVQGDSEQFF.

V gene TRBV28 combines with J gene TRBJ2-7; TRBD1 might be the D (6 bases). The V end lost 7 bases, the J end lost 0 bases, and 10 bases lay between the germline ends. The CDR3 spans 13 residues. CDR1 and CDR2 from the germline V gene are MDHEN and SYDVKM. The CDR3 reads CASTQGNSYEQYF. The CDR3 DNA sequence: TGTGCCAGCACACAGGGCAACTCCTACGAGCAGTACTTC.